The 27 T cell receptor beta chains presented below share a single source sample, sequenced in a study of radiotherapy plus CTLA-4 blockade in lung cancer. Sequencing used immunoSEQ multiplex PCR; TCRdb keeps in-frame clones, though not all of them. Found here are approximately 40,000 clones, over 60% of them singletons; the top ten hold about a tenth. The sample here was peripheral blood, taken from a patient treated with radiotherapy plus ipilimumab. The receptors derive from a human donor with non-small cell lung cancer who had stable disease on radiotherapy plus ipilimumab.

J is TRBJ2-7 and V is TRBV19; D may be TRBD1 (6 bases). Germline V CDR1 and CDR2: LNHDA, SQIVND (reference sequence). The CDR3 covers 12 residues. V dropped 5 bases and J dropped 1 base, with 6 bases sitting between them. The CDR3 DNA follows: TGTGCCAGTAGTGACAGGTCCTACGAGCAGTACTTC. Its protein is CASSDRSYEQYF.

The chain couples TRBV15 to TRBJ1-2, with TRBD1 matching 8 bases. This CDR3 contains 15 residues. Germline trimming cut 4 bases from V and 2 bases from J; bases unmatched to any gene: 6. Germline V lookup: CDR1 LNHNV, CDR2 YYDKDF (reference sequence). This CDR3 is CATSTGQAPNYGYTF. The CDR3 coding sequence is TGTGCCACCAGCACGGGACAGGCCCCGAACTATGGCTACACCTTC. The full variable domain, its missing parts supplied by reference TRBV15 and TRBJ1-2, is DAMVIQNPRYQVTQFGKPVTLSCSQTLNHNVMYWYQQKSSQAPKLLFHYYDKDFNNEADTPDNFQSRRPNTSFCFLDIRSPGLGDTAMYLCATSTGQAPNYGYTFGSGTRLTVV.

The chain uses TRBV14 and TRBJ2-7; 7 nucleotides align to TRBD1. Germline V gene sequence: CDR1 SGHDN, CDR2 FVKESK. The CDR3 is made up of 13 amino acids. V shed 4 bases, J shed 9 bases, and the junction held 9 bases outside the gene matches. The chain's CDR3 is CASSLRQGWVQYF. CDR3 bases: TGTGCCAGCAGCCTTAGACAGGGCTGGGTGCAGTACTTC.

V is TRBV5-4 and J is TRBJ1-3, with TRBD1 matching over 8 bases. The CDR3 runs to 16 residues. V lost 4 bases, J lost 3 bases, and 9 bases stayed unmatched. Germline loops: CDR1 SGHNT, CDR2 YYREEE (reference sequence). The CDR3 region has the DNA TGTGCCAGCAGCCGTGGGGGACAGGAGGTTGGAAACACCATATATTTT. It is translated as CASSRGGQEVGNTIYF.

This CDR3 is CASSPPWNTEAFF. In DNA, the CDR3 is TGTGCCAGCAGCCCTCCGTGGAACACTGAAGCTTTCTTT. The chain combines TRBV6-6 with TRBJ1-1; D ambiguous. Germline V CDR1 and CDR2: MNHNY, SVGAGI (reference sequence). The CDR3 runs to 13 residues. V was trimmed by 6 bases and J by 1 base, leaving 9 bases between them.

This chain joins TRBV7-8 and TRBJ2-1; 7 positions match TRBD2. With 0 bases clipped from V and 6 bases from J, the junction kept 8 bases outside the gene matches. The germline V gene has CDR1 SGHVS and CDR2 FQNEAQ. The CDR3 is 16 residues long. CDR3 region: CASSLAGGLRSNEQFF. CDR3 in DNA: TGTGCCAGCAGCTTAGCGGGGGGGTTGCGATCCAATGAGCAGTTCTTC.

The chain uses TRBV5-8 and TRBJ2-2; 10 bases line up with TRBD2. J lost 10 bases, V lost 2 bases, and 8 bases had no gene match. Germline CDR1 reads SGHTS; CDR2 reads YDEGEE. The CDR3 length is 15 residues. As DNA, the CDR3 is TGTGCCAGCAGCTTAGCGACTAGCGGGTTATCGGAGCTGTTTTTT. Translated, it gives CASSLATSGLSELFF. Together with reference TRBV5-8 and TRBJ2-2, the CDR3 gives the full variable domain: EAGVTQSPTHLIKTRGQQATLRCSPISGHTSVYWYQQALGLGLQFLLWYDEGEERNRGNFPPRFSGRQFPNYSSELNVNALELEDSALYLCASSLATSGLSELFFGEGSRLTVL.

The rearrangement links TRBV6-1 to TRBJ2-2; D might be TRBD1 (6 bases). Germline assignment: CDR1 MNHNS and CDR2 SASEGT. This CDR3 has 18 amino acids. V lost 1 base to trimming and J lost 7 bases, with 22 bases between them. The CDR3 bases are TGTGCCAGCAGTGAAGTGTCGGACTTTACAGGGTATAACGGGGAGCTGTTTTTT. Protein product: CASSEVSDFTGYNGELFF.

In DNA form, the CDR3 reads TGTGCCAGCAGCCCCGGGAGGGGAGGTAGTGAGCAGTTCTTC. It specifies CASSPGRGGSEQFF. V and J are TRBV7-9 and TRBJ2-1; 8 bases align to TRBD2. V lost 5 bases and J lost 9; bases outside the gene matches: 9. From germline, CDR1 is SEHNR and CDR2 FQNEAQ (reference sequence). This CDR3 region has 14 residues.

V usage is TRBV27 and J usage is TRBJ2-1; 8 nucleotides match TRBD1. The CDR3 has 17 residues. CDR1 and CDR2 from the germline V gene are MNHEY and SMNVEV (reference sequence). With 5 bases clipped from V and 3 bases from J, the junction kept 12 bases outside the gene matches. Here the CDR3 DNA reads TGTGCCAGCAGTCCCACGCCCCAGGGGGCGGTCTACAATGAGCAGTTCTTC. Translation gives CASSPTPQGAVYNEQFF.

V and J are TRBV10-3 and TRBJ2-3; 7 positions agree with TRBD1. The CDR3 loop spans 14 amino acids. Looked up from germline, CDR1 is ENHRY and CDR2 is SYGVKD. V trimming: 1 base; J trimming: 3 bases; junction bases outside the gene matches: 1. The DNA for the CDR3 is TGTGCCATCAGTGAGTGGGACAGTACAGATACGCAGTATTTT. It translates to CAISEWDSTDTQYF.

J is TRBJ2-1 and V is TRBV5-1; 11 nucleotides match TRBD2. This CDR3 is built from 15 residues. J gave up 5 bases and V 3 bases, and 4 bases lay outside the gene matches. Per germline, CDR1 SGHRS and CDR2 YFSETQ. The CDR3 loop is CASSSGTSGNNEQFF. In DNA, the CDR3 is TGCGCCAGCAGCTCCGGGACTAGCGGTAACAATGAGCAGTTCTTC.

In the case of this clone: The junction differs from germline at one of its ends, possibly a read error. The J gene is TRBJ2-7, the V gene TRBV19, with 13 nucleotides matching TRBD2. This CDR3 spans 13 amino acids. CDR1 LNHDA and CDR2 SQIVND come from the germline V gene (reference sequence). The CDR3 reads CASSTRTSGGTIF. The CDR3 nucleotides read TGTGCCAGTAGTACCAGGACTAGCGGGGGTACCATCTTC.

The chain links TRBV11-3 to TRBJ2-5; D may be TRBD2 (6 bases). V dropped 7 bases and J dropped 3 bases, with 15 bases sitting between them. Germline assignment: CDR1 SGHNT and CDR2 YENEEA. The CDR3 is 14 amino acids. The CDR3 spells CASTAPAGEETQYF. CDR3 bases: TGTGCCAGCACCGCGCCAGCGGGTGAAGAGACCCAGTACTTC.

The gene calls are TRBV12-5 and TRBJ1-5, with 10 bases that match TRBD1. J lost 6 bases, V lost 5 bases, and 7 bases had no gene match. This CDR3 comprises 15 residues. Germline V gives CDR1 LGHNT, CDR2 FRNRAP. The CDR3 sequence: CASGPTGGLGQPQHF. As DNA, the CDR3 is TGTGCTAGTGGTCCGACAGGGGGCTTAGGTCAGCCCCAGCATTTT.

The J gene is TRBJ1-4, the V gene TRBV6-1; D gene ambiguous. V was pared by 7 bases and J by 7 bases, with 13 bases between. Germline V CDR1 and CDR2: MNHNS, SASEGT. The CDR3 spans 13 residues. The CDR3 is CASTRWGGEKLFF. CDR3 bases: TGTGCCAGCACACGGTGGGGAGGTGAAAAACTGTTTTTT.

The gene calls are TRBV7-6 and TRBJ2-7, with 12 bases fitting TRBD1. V gave up 3 bases and J gave up 2 bases; unmatched junction bases: 2. The CDR3 is 15 amino acids. In germline, CDR1 is SGHVS, CDR2 FNYEAQ. CDR3 DNA sequence: TGTGCCAGCAGCTTGGGACAGGGGGCTGCCTACGAGCAGTACTTC. Amino acid sequence: CASSLGQGAAYEQYF.

The chain is built from TRBV6-5 and TRBJ2-5; the D is unclear. This CDR3 is 11 amino acids long. The germline V and J ends were trimmed by 6 bases and 2 bases, with 4 bases remaining between them. Germline-derived CDR1 and CDR2 are MNHEY and SVGAGI. The CDR3 region has the DNA TGTGCCAGCAGGTATCAAGAGACCCAGTACTTC. Translating gives CASRYQETQYF.

This chain joins TRBV4-2 and TRBJ2-2; TRBD2 matches at 12 bases. The CDR3 runs 15 residues. The germline CDR1 and CDR2 sequences are LGHNA and YNFKEQ. The trim removed 4 bases at V and 11 bases at J, leaving 8 bases unmatched. CDR3 sequence reads: CASSRTSGITGELFF. In DNA form, the CDR3 reads TGTGCCAGCAGCCGGACTAGCGGGATTACAGGAGAGCTGTTTTTT.

The chain joins TRBV5-4 to TRBJ1-1, with 8 bases matching TRBD1. In germline, CDR1 is SGHNT, CDR2 YYREEE (reference sequence). J gave up 4 bases and V 4 bases, and 9 bases lay outside the gene matches. This CDR3 spans 15 amino acids. The CDR3 DNA is TGTGCCAGCAGCGTTGGACAGGGCCCAGGCACTGAAGCTTTCTTT. This gives the protein CASSVGQGPGTEAFF.

The CDR3 is CASIKAGGTYNEQFF. DNA of the CDR3: TGTGCCAGTATAAAAGCGGGGGGTACCTACAATGAGCAGTTCTTC. This chain connects TRBV6-1 to TRBJ2-1; the match to TRBD2 covers 9 bases. Germline lookup yields CDR1 MNHNS and CDR2 SASEGT. The CDR3 sequence is 15 residues long. V shed 9 bases and J 2 bases; nucleotides not matched to a gene: 8.

This clone turned up a few times. The chain is built from TRBV27 and TRBJ2-7; TRBD2 is a possible D gene (5 bases). The germline V gene encodes CDR1 MNHEY and CDR2 SMNVEV (reference sequence). The CDR3 covers 14 residues. Trimming pared 7 bases from V and 5 bases from J, leaving 18 bases between. In DNA form, the CDR3 reads TGTGCCAGCACCTTGAGGGCAGGAGCTCACGAGCAGTACTTC. It codes for CASTLRAGAHEQYF.

This clone was observed a handful of times. V is TRBV5-1 and J is TRBJ2-3; 8 bases agree with TRBD2. The CDR3 extends over 15 amino acids. Looked up from germline, CDR1 is SGHRS and CDR2 is YFSETQ. J lost 2 bases, V lost 4 bases, and 6 bases had no gene match. The CDR3 bases are TGCGCCAGCAGCGACTGGACTAGCTTCACAGATACGCAGTATTTT. This gives the protein CASSDWTSFTDTQYF. The variable domain in full, completed from reference TRBV5-1 and TRBJ2-3, reads KAGVTQTPRYLIKTRGQQVTLSCSPISGHRSVSWYQQTPGQGLQFLFEYFSETQRNKGNFPGRFSGRQFSNSRSEMNVSTLELGDSALYLCASSDWTSFTDTQYFGPGTRLTVL.

J is TRBJ1-2 and V is TRBV7-9; no clear D. CDR3 size: 14 residues. V was cut by 4 bases and J by 4 bases, with 13 bases left in between. Germline lookup yields CDR1 SEHNR and CDR2 FQNEAQ (reference sequence). In DNA form, the CDR3 reads TGTGCCAGCAGCTCACCCGACTCTCCCTATGGCTACACCTTC. This codes for CASSSPDSPYGYTF. Using reference TRBV7-9 and TRBJ1-2 for the parts outside the CDR3, the full variable domain is DTGVSQNPRHKITKRGQNVTFRCDPISEHNRLYWYRQTLGQGPEFLTYFQNEAQLEKSRLLSDRFSAERPKGSFSTLEIQRTEQGDSAMYLCASSSPDSPYGYTFGSGTRLTVV.

This clone has only one observation. This sequence joins TRBV14 and TRBJ1-2, with D possibly TRBD1 on 6 matching bases. Trimming took 4 bases from V and 8 from J, leaving 20 bases between them. CDR3 length equals 15 residues. The germline gives CDR1 SGHDN, CDR2 FVKESK. The CDR3 DNA follows: TGTGCCAGCAGCCCACATACAGGGAGTGGGGGAGGCTACACCTTC. It is translated as CASSPHTGSGGGYTF.

This clone was counted a few times. The genes are TRBV18 and TRBJ2-5; 7 bases agree with TRBD1. The length of the CDR3 is 14 residues. Germline V gene sequence: CDR1 KGHSH, CDR2 LQKENI. Trimming took 5 bases from V and 3 from J; bases not matched to a gene: 6. Here the CDR3 DNA reads TGTGCCAGCTCAGCCTCAACAGGGGAAGAGACCCAGTACTTC. Encoded protein: CASSASTGEETQYF. Complete variable domain (other parts from reference TRBV18 and TRBJ2-5): NAGVMQNPRHLVRRRGQEARLRCSPMKGHSHVYWYRQLPEEGLKFMVYLQKENIIDESGMPKERFSAEFPKEGPSILRIQQVVRGDSAAYFCASSASTGEETQYFGPGTRLLVL.

J is TRBJ1-3 and V is TRBV7-8, with D possibly being TRBD1 (6 bases). The CDR3 sequence is 17 residues long. Germline CDR1 and CDR2: SGHVS and FQNEAQ. Trimming cost V 5 bases and J 0 bases, with 17 bases left between them. The CDR3 sequence: CASSILGQSSSGNTIYF. The CDR3 DNA reads as TGTGCCAGCAGCATACTCGGACAGTCGAGCTCTGGAAACACCATATATTTT.